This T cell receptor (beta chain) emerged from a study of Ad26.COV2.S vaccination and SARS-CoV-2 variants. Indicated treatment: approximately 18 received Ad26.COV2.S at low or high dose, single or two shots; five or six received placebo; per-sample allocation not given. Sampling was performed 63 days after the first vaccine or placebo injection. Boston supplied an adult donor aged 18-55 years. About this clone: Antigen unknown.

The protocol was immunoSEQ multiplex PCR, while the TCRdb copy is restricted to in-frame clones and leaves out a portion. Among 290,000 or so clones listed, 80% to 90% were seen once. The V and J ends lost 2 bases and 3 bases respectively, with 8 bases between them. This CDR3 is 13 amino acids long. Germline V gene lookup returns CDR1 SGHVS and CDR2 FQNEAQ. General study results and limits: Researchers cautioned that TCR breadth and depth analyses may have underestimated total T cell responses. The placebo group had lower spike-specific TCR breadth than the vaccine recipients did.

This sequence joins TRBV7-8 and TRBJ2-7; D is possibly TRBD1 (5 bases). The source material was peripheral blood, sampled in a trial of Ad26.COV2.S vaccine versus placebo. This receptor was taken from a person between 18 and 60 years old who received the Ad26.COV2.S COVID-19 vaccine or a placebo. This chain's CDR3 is CASSLWQGYEQYF. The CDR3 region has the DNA TGTGCCAGCAGCTTATGGCAGGGCTACGAGCAGTACTTC.